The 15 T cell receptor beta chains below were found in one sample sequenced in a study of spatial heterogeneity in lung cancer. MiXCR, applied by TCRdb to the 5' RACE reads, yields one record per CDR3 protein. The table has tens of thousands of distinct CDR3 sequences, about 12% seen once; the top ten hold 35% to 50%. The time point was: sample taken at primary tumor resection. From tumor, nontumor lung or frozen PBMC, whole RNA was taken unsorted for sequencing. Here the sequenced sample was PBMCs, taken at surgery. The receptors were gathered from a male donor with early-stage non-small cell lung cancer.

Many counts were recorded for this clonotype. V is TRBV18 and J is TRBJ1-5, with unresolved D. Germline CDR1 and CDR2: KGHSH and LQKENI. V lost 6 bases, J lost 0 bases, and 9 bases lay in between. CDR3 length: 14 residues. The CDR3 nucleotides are TGTGCCAGCTCCAGCGGAAATAGCAATCAGCCCCAGCATTTT. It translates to CASSSGNSNQPQHF.

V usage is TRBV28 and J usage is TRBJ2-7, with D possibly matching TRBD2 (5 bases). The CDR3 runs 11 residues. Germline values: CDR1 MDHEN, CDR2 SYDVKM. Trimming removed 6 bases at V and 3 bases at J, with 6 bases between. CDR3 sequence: CASSGIYEQYF. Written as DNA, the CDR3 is TGTGCCAGCAGCGGGATCTACGAGCAGTACTTC. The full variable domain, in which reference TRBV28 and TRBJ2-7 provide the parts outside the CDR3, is DVKVTQSSRYLVKRTGEKVFLECVQDMDHENMFWYRQDPGLGLRLIYFSYDVKMKEKGDIPEGYSVSREKKERFSLILESASTNQTSMYLCASSGIYEQYFGPGTRLTVT.

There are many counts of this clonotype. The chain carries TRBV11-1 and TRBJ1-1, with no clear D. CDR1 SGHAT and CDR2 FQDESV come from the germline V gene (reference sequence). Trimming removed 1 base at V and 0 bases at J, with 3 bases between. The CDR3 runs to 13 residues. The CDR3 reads CASSLEMNTEAFF. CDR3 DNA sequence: TGTGCCAGCAGCTTAGAAATGAACACTGAAGCTTTCTTT.

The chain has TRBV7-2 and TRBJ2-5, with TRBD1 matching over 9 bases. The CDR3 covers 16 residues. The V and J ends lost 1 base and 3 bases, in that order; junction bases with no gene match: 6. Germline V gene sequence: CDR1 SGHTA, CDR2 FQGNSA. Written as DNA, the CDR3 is TGTGCCAGCAGCTTAGACAGGGGGCTCTTCAAAGAGACCCAGTACTTC. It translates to CASSLDRGLFKETQYF.

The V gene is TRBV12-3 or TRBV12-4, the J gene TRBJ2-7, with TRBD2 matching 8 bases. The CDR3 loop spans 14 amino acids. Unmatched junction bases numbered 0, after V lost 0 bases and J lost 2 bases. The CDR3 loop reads CASSLAREAYEQYF. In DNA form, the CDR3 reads TGTGCCAGCAGTTTAGCGCGGGAGGCCTACGAGCAGTACTTC.

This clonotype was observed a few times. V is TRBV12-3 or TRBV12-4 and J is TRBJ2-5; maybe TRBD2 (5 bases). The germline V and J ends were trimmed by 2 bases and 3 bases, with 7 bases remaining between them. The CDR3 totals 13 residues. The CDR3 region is CASSLRGEETQYF. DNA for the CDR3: TGTGCCAGCAGTTTACGGGGTGAAGAGACCCAGTACTTC.

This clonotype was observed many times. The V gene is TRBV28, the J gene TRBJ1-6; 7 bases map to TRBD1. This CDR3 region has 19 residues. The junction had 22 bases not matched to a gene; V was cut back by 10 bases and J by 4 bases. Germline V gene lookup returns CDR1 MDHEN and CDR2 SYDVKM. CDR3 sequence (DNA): TGTGCCACCAACGGTCCAGGGGGGGCGTCTGCCGTTTATAATTCACCCCTCCACTTT. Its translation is CATNGPGGASAVYNSPLHF.

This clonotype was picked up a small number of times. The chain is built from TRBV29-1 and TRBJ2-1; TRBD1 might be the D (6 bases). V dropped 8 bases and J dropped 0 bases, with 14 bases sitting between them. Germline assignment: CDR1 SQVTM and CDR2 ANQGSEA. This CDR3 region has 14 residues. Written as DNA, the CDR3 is TGCAGCCCAAACAGGGCCGGCTCCTACAATGAGCAGTTCTTC. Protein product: CSPNRAGSYNEQFF.

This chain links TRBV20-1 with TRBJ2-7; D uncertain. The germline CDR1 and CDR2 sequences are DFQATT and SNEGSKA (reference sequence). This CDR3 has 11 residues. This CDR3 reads CSSRAPPGQYF. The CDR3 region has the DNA TGCAGCTCCCGGGCCCCTCCTGGGCAGTACTTC.

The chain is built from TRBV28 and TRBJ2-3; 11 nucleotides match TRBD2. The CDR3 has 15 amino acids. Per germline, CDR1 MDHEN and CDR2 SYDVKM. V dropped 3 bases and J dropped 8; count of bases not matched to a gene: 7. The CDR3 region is CASSFSSGGRVTQYF. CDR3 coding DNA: TGTGCCAGCAGTTTCTCTAGCGGGGGGCGGGTTACGCAGTATTTT.

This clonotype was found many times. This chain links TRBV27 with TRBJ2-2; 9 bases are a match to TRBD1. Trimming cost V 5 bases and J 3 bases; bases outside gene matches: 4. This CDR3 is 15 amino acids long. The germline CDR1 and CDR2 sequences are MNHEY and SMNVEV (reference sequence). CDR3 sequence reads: CASSPRDRDTGELFF. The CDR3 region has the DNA TGTGCCAGCAGTCCCCGGGACAGGGACACCGGGGAGCTGTTTTTT.

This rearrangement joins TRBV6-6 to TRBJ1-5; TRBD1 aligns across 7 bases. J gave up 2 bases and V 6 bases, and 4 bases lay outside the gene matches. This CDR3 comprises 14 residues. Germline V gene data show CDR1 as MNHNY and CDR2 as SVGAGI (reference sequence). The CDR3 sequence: CASSFTGGNQPQHF. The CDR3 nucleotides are TGTGCCAGCAGCTTCACAGGGGGCAATCAGCCCCAGCATTTT.

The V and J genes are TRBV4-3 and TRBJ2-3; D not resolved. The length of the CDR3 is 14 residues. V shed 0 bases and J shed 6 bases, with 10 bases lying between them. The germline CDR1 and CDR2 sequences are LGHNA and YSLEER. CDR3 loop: CASSQEWAADTQYF. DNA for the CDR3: TGCGCCAGCAGCCAAGAGTGGGCGGCGGATACGCAGTATTTT.

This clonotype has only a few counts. As DNA, the CDR3 is TGCGCCAGCAGCTTGGAAACCGGGAAGTACACTGAAGCTTTCTTT. Its translation is CASSLETGKYTEAFF. The rearrangement joins TRBV5-1 to TRBJ1-1; D gene uncertain. In germline, CDR1 is SGHRS, CDR2 YFSETQ. The CDR3 is 15 residues long. Trimming cost V 0 bases and J 3 bases, with 12 bases left between them.

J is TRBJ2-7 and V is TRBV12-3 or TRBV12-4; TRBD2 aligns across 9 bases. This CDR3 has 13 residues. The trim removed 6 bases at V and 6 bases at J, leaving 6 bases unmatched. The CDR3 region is CASRDGTSSEQYF. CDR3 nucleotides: TGTGCCAGCAGGGACGGGACTAGCAGCGAGCAGTACTTC.